This note documents a single T cell receptor (beta chain) sequence. PCR was performed a second time for roughly 7 to 11 cycles using a sample-barcoded 5' primer and a J-beta primer mix. TCRdb reprocessed the 5' RACE reads with MiXCR, giving one entry per CDR3 protein. Of over 1.5 million distinct CDR3 sequences in the sample, about 50% were seen once. CDR1 is SEHNR and CDR2 is FQNEAQ in the germline V gene (reference sequence). The V gene end was trimmed by 5 bases and the J gene end by 7 bases; junction bases not matched to a gene: 5. This CDR3 region has 12 residues. This entry comes from a study of blood T cells in healthy people across ages.

This receptor was taken from a woman between 40 and 50 years old in good health. Sequencing was performed on blood. The chain is built from TRBV7-9 and TRBJ2-7, with TRBD1 identical over 7 bases. The DNA for the CDR3 is TGTGCCAGCAGCGGGACAGCTCAAGAGCAGTACTTC. Protein sequence: CASSGTAQEQYF.